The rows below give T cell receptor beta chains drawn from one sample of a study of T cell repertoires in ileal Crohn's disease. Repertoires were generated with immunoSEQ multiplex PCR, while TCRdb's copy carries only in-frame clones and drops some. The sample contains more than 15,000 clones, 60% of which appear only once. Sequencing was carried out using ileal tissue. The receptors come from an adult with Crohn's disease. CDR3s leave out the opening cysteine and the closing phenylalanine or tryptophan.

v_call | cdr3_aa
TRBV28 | ASSYSGRDEQY
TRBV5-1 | ASSGWTGDNEQF
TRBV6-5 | ASRLSVNSNQPQH
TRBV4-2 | ASSQERAGVDTQY
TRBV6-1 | ASSEVPGQGGDTEAF
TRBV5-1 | ASSSQGDTQY
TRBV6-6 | ASRHTPGQGYHEQY
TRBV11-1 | ASSLITGQVIL
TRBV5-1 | ASSWTGTENYGYT
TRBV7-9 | ASRSTGGDTGELF
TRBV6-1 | ASSAQGGPYEQY
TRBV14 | ASSHLYSGANVLT
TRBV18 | ASSPGEGAVQPQH
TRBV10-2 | ASILGTGDTEAF
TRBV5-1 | ASSQDRGRGYT
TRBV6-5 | ASSPLGANEKLF
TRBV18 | ASSPVSGLNGELF
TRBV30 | AWSVLAYNEQF
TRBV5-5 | ASSLRELDTGELF
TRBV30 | AWSVQGVGEQY
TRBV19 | ASRYDRDLST
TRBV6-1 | ASSDLFGNTIY
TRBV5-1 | ASSLSGTGVATEAF
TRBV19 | ASNRQANQPQH
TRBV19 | ASSAGGRGSDTEAF
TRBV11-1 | ASSLALRMDRGRVGELF
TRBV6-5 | ASSPGGTPKYEQY
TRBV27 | ASRLSGTYEQY
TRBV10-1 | ASGTSGRDNEQF
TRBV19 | ASSMRGIWGEQY
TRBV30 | AWSIGAGQPQH